The rows below give T cell receptor beta chains drawn from one sample of a study of a mutant IDH1 vaccine in newly diagnosed glioma. Data came from immunoSEQ multiplex PCR; TCRdb stores just in-frame clones and leaves some out. The table has tens of thousands of clones, roughly four fifths seen once. These receptors lack a known antigen. Source: PBMCs, taken from a glioma patient whose treatment included an IDH1 peptide vaccine. The origin of the receptors is a man in his forties with glioma. Each CDR3 is given without its conserved first and last residue.

v_gene: TRBV6-4
CDR3aa: ASSAGGPTDTQY

v_gene: TRBV6-5
CDR3aa: ASSSLYTEAF

v_gene: TRBV5-1
CDR3aa: ASSPDRGNEKLF

v_gene: TRBV19
CDR3aa: ASSIADGSSYEQY

v_gene: TRBV28
CDR3aa: ASRGPGQPQH

v_gene: TRBV9
CDR3aa: ASSVAGRNTGELF

v_gene: TRBV13
CDR3aa: ASSLGTSGSYNEQF

v_gene: TRBV7-8
CDR3aa: ASSLERIAAYNEQF

v_gene: TRBV7-8
CDR3aa: ASSLGGGETQY

v_gene: TRBV19
CDR3aa: ASGPALGNEQF

v_gene: TRBV19
CDR3aa: ASTALGGTAGGSYNEQF

v_gene: TRBV5-1
CDR3aa: ASRAGWLYDNEKLF